The 6 T cell receptor beta chains presented below share a single source sample, sequenced in a study of blood T cell repertoires in COVID-19. The repertoire was sequenced with immunoSEQ multiplex PCR; TCRdb's copy has only in-frame clones and lacks some. The sample has some 170,000 clones, about 90% seen once. Sequenced: PBMCs or T cells enriched from blood (not recorded which). The receptors were gathered from a human donor with acute COVID-19. The donor label of this sample is uncertain.

V usage is TRBV5-4 and J usage is TRBJ1-1; a weak D match, TRBD1 (5 bases). The germline V and J ends were trimmed by 0 bases and 1 base, with 13 bases remaining between them. This CDR3 is built from 16 residues. The germline V gene encodes CDR1 SGHNT and CDR2 YYREEE (reference sequence). CDR3 amino acids: CASSLDSAGQNTEAFF. CDR3 DNA sequence: TGTGCCAGCAGCTTGGATTCGGCCGGACAGAACACTGAAGCTTTCTTT.

This chain uses TRBV4-2 with TRBJ1-1; 8 bases are shared with TRBD1. V trimming: 2 bases; J trimming: 10 bases; junction bases outside the gene matches: 15. CDR1 and CDR2 (germline): LGHNA, YNFKEQ. The CDR3 has 16 residues. CDR3 coding DNA: TGTGCCAGCAGCCAACTCACCGGGACAGGTCTGAGGCCAGCTTTCTTT. This codes for CASSQLTGTGLRPAFF.

The chain recombines TRBV5-1 with TRBJ1-1, with D tentatively TRBD1 (6 bases). Trimming pared 2 bases from V and 5 bases from J, leaving 16 bases between. Germline CDR1 reads SGHRS; CDR2 reads YFSETQ. The CDR3 sequence is 15 residues long. The CDR3 loop is CASSFQNGGRTEAFF. Here the CDR3 DNA reads TGCGCCAGCAGCTTCCAAAACGGGGGGCGGACTGAAGCTTTCTTT. Using reference TRBV5-1 and TRBJ1-1 for the parts outside the CDR3, the full variable domain is KAGVTQTPRYLIKTRGQQVTLSCSPISGHRSVSWYQQTPGQGLQFLFEYFSETQRNKGNFPGRFSGRQFSNSRSEMNVSTLELGDSALYLCASSFQNGGRTEAFFGQGTRLTVV.

The chain carries TRBV9 and TRBJ2-3; D gene uncertain. This CDR3 is built from 12 residues. V gave up 0 bases and J gave up 6 bases, with 5 bases separating them. Germline V CDR1 and CDR2: SGDLS, YYNGEE. DNA of the CDR3: TGTGCCAGCAGCGTAGGTCATGATACGCAGTATTTT. Translating it yields CASSVGHDTQYF.

This chain connects TRBV6-5 to TRBJ2-6, with D possibly matching TRBD1 (6 bases). V shed 6 bases and J shed 11 bases, with 14 bases lying between them. The germline CDR1 and CDR2 sequences are MNHEY and SVGAGI. CDR3 length equals 13 residues. CDR3 in DNA: TGTGCCAGCAGCCCCCAGGGGCTCGACGTCCTGACTTTC. Encoded protein: CASSPQGLDVLTF.

This chain connects TRBV11-2 to TRBJ2-5; 9 bases match TRBD1. V gave up 2 bases and J gave up 5 bases; unmatched junction bases: 9. The CDR3 covers 16 residues. Germline CDR1 and CDR2: SGHAT and FQNNGV. CDR3 nucleotides: TGTGCCAGCAGCTTAAGTCGGGACAGGGCTCTTGAGACCCAGTACTTC. Translation: CASSLSRDRALETQYF.